The following is a T cell receptor beta chain sequence with its context. The antigen remains undetermined. PCR employed 60 Vbeta and 13 Jbeta primers. Data came from immunoSEQ multiplex PCR; TCRdb stores just in-frame clones and leaves some out. The data show about 160,000 clones, roughly 76% seen once. The source of the sample is a study of cytomegalovirus exposure and HLA in healthy donors. Study results and caveats: In a later analysis, a missense DCLRE1C variant was linked to TCR beta V- and J-gene trimming. Later, an analysis found that common viral pathogens appeared to be linked with several of the most significant clusters.

The source is a woman aged 45-60 years in good health and CMV-seronegative. Sequencing used PBMCs.

DNA of the CDR3: TGTGCCAGCAGCTTAGAGGCAGGTCAGGATACGCAGTATTTT. Encoded protein: CASSLEAGQDTQYF. The chain links TRBV7-2 to TRBJ2-3; D ambiguous. With 1 base removed from V and 6 bases from J, the gap between germline ends came to 11 bases. The CDR3 runs 14 residues. From germline, CDR1 is SGHTA and CDR2 FQGNSA.